This TCR beta chain was sequenced during a study of T cells in Graves' hyperthyroidism and ophthalmopathy. Study-wide results and limits: Most thyroid clonotypes that were expanded above 0.001 also turned up in blood.

Germline-derived CDR1 and CDR2 are LGHDT and YNNKEL (reference sequence). CDR3 length equals 17 residues. The V and J ends lost 4 bases and 4 bases, in that order; junction bases with no gene match: 7. Diagnoses used clinical symptoms, serum thyroxine and TRAb, thyroid ultrasound and orbital computed tomography. Out of approximately 10 ml of fresh peripheral blood came the PBMCs. There are many counts of this clonotype. The antigen is undetermined. RNA transcripts served as the template for amplifying TCR beta CDR3 regions. Initially, a first-round RT-PCR of the TCR CDR3 employed the HTBI primer set. TCRdb re-called the multiplex PCR reads with MiXCR, one entry per CDR3 protein. The sample includes approximately 400,000 distinct CDR3 sequences, 15% to 18% of them seen just once.

This TCR derives from a woman between 18 and 30 years old with Graves' hyperthyroidism. The chain recombines TRBV3-1 with TRBJ2-2; 12 bases fit TRBD2. The source material was blood. CDR3 coding DNA: TGTGCCAGCAGCCGGACGGGACTAGCGGGTCTCACCGGGGAGCTGTTTTTT. Translated: CASSRTGLAGLTGELFF. The whole variable domain, remainder taken from reference TRBV3-1 and TRBJ2-2, is DTAVSQTPKYLVTQMGNDKSIKCEQNLGHDTMYWYKQDSKKFLKIMFSYNNKELIINETVPNRFSPKSPDKAHLNLHINSLELGDSAVYFCASSRTGLAGLTGELFFGEGSRLTVL.